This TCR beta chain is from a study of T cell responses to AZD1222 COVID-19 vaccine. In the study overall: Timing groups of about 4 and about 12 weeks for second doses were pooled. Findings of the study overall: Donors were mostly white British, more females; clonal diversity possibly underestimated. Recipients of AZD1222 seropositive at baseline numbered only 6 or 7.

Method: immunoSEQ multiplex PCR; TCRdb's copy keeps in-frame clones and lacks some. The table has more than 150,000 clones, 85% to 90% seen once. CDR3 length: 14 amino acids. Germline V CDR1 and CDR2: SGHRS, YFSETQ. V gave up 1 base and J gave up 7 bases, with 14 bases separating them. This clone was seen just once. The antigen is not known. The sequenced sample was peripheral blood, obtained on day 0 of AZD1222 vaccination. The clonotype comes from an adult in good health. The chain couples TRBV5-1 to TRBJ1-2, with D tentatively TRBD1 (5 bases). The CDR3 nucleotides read TGCGCCAGCAGCTTGTTCCGGGGGGATAGTGGCTACACCTTC. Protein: CASSLFRGDSGYTF.